A single sample gave rise to the 2 T cell receptor beta chains below, sequenced in a study of cytomegalovirus exposure and HLA in healthy donors (dated by TCRdb to 2017 to 2019). Library prep was done by the immunoSEQ multiplex PCR assay. For the multiplex PCR, a mixture combining 60 forward primers for TCR Vbeta segments and 13 reverse primers for TCR Jbeta segments was used. TCRdb mirrors the immuneACCESS table, restricted to in-frame sequences. Some clones are absent from its copies; in checked studies, under half trace to an unresolved V gene, and the reason for the others is unknown. A total of approximately 140,000 clones appear in this sample, roughly 80% of them only once. Around 9.1% of the sample belongs to the ten largest clones. Sequenced material: PBMCs. The receptors derive from a woman aged 45-60 years in good health and CMV-seropositive.

This clone showed up many times. The rearrangement uses TRBV6-6 and TRBJ1-1, with D possibly matching TRBD1 (6 bases). CDR3 length: 15 amino acids. The V gene's germline CDR1 is MNHNY and CDR2 SVGAGI (reference sequence). Trimming removed 5 bases from V and 5 bases from J, with 18 bases in between. CDR3 nucleotide sequence: TGTGCCAGCAGTGACCCAAACCCACAGGGAACTGAAGCTTTCTTT. It is translated as CASSDPNPQGTEAFF.

The rearrangement uses TRBV5-3 and TRBJ1-4; the match to TRBD1 covers 10 bases. TRBV5-3 is placed among ORFs of uncertain function. The ends lost 4 bases at V and 2 bases at J; junction bases unmatched: 17. This CDR3 comprises 20 residues. The CDR3 DNA is TGTGCCAGAAGCGAGGAGGAGACAGGGGGCGAGAGTAGGACTAATGAAAAACTGTTTTTT. Protein product: CARSEEETGGESRTNEKLFF.